These 20 T cell receptor beta chains were all obtained from the same sample, sequenced in a study of T cell responses to AZD1222 COVID-19 vaccine. Only in-frame clones appear in the TCRdb table, and some are missing; sequencing was by immunoSEQ multiplex PCR. The data hold 140,000 to 150,000 clones, with approximately 92% observed a single time. Sequencing used peripheral blood, obtained on day 0 of AZD1222 vaccination. The receptors were gathered from an adult in good health.

This rearrangement joins TRBV4-1 to TRBJ2-7; TRBD1 agrees at 7 bases. CDR3 length equals 15 residues. V gave up 0 bases and J gave up 6 bases; unmatched junction bases: 8. CDR1 MGHRA and CDR2 YSYEKL come from the germline V gene. The CDR3 loop is CASSQEHRGKSEQYF. In DNA, the CDR3 is TGCGCCAGCAGCCAAGAGCACAGGGGCAAATCCGAGCAGTACTTC.

About this clone: A junction boundary mismatches the germline segment, possibly from a read error. The chain recombines TRBV19 with TRBJ1-1; 8 bases align to TRBD1. CDR1 and CDR2 from the germline V gene are LNHDA and SQIVND (reference sequence). The length of the CDR3 is 15 residues. The CDR3 nucleotides read TGTGCCAGTAGTAGTCCAGGGGGCGGGGACACTAAAGCTTTCTTT. This translates into CASSSPGGGDTKAFF.

The J gene is TRBJ1-3, the V gene TRBV9; no firm D call. Trimming removed 2 bases at V and 0 bases at J, with 12 bases between. The CDR3 contains 16 residues. CDR1 and CDR2 (germline): SGDLS, YYNGEE. The CDR3 nucleotides are TGTGCCAGCAGCGTCACGCCTACAGACTCTGGAAACACCATATATTTT. The encoded protein is CASSVTPTDSGNTIYF.

This chain joins TRBV15 and TRBJ1-1; a weak D match, TRBD1 (6 bases). In germline, CDR1 is LNHNV, CDR2 YYDKDF (reference sequence). The CDR3 runs 13 residues. Between the trimmed V and J ends, which lost 3 bases and 7 bases, there was a span of 12 bases. The CDR3 bases are TGTGCCACCAGCAGGACAGGAGCTGGTGAAGCTTTCTTT. This sequence encodes CATSRTGAGEAFF.

This clone has more than one count but fewer than ten. The gene calls are TRBV11-2 and TRBJ2-7, with unresolved D. CDR1 is SGHAT and CDR2 is FQNNGV in the germline V gene. CDR3 length equals 15 residues. Trimming left V 4 bases short and J 0 bases short, with 13 bases between. The CDR3 region is CASSSPASGSYEQYF. The CDR3 DNA is TGTGCCAGCAGCTCCCCCGCATCGGGCTCCTACGAGCAGTACTTC.

The CDR3 DNA reads TGTGCCAGCAGTGTCGGTCCTGGCAGCCAAGAGACCCAGTACTTC. It specifies CASSVGPGSQETQYF. The chain is built from TRBV9 and TRBJ2-5; D gene ambiguous. Germline V gene data show CDR1 as SGDLS and CDR2 as YYNGEE. This CDR3 contains 15 residues. V lost 5 bases, J lost 1 base, and 15 bases lay in between.

V and J are TRBV10-1 and TRBJ1-1, with D possibly TRBD1 on 6 matching bases. Looked up from germline, CDR1 is WNHNN and CDR2 is SYGVQD (reference sequence). This CDR3 has 16 residues. V lost 5 bases to trimming and J lost 1 base, with 17 bases between them. The CDR3 nucleotides read TGCGCCAGCAGTTTGCCGAGAGGGGACAAGAACACTGAAGCTTTCTTT. Protein: CASSLPRGDKNTEAFF.

The chain carries TRBV5-5 and TRBJ2-7, with 8 bases aligning to TRBD1. V was clipped by 1 base and J by 4 bases; unmatched bases: 1. Germline loops: CDR1 SGHKS, CDR2 YYEKEE (reference sequence). This CDR3 region has 13 residues. The CDR3 coding sequence is TGTGCCAGCAGCTTGCAGGGGGCATACGAGCAGTACTTC. It codes for CASSLQGAYEQYF.

CDR3 sequence: CASSRRTSGLGNEQFF. CDR3 sequence (DNA): TGTGCCAGCAGTCGTCGGACTAGCGGGTTGGGCAATGAGCAGTTCTTC. This chain joins TRBV25-1 and TRBJ2-1, with 11 bases fitting TRBD2. The CDR3 covers 16 residues. Germline-derived CDR1 and CDR2 are MGHDK and SYGVNS. V dropped 5 bases and J dropped 6; count of bases not matched to a gene: 9. Full variable domain (outside the CDR3, taken from reference TRBV25-1 and TRBJ2-1): EADIYQTPRYLVIGTGKKITLECSQTMGHDKMYWYQQDPGMELHLIHYSYGVNSTEKGDLSSESTVSRIRTEHFPLTLESARPSHTSQYLCASSRRTSGLGNEQFFGPGTRLTVL.

This rearrangement joins TRBV7-2 to TRBJ1-2; 11 positions match TRBD1. V trimming: 1 base; J trimming: 7 bases; junction bases outside the gene matches: 2. CDR1 is SGHTA and CDR2 is FQGNSA in the germline V gene. The CDR3 is 14 amino acids. CDR3 sequence (DNA): TGTGCCAGCAGCTTAGGGGACAGGGGGGGTGGCTACACCTTC. Protein sequence: CASSLGDRGGGYTF.

This chain joins TRBV5-6 and TRBJ2-3; perhaps D is TRBD1 or TRBD2 (6 bases each). Germline-derived CDR1 and CDR2 are SGHDT and YYEEEE. The CDR3 is made up of 16 amino acids. Trimming took 0 bases from V and 1 from J, leaving 12 bases between them. The CDR3 nucleotides are TGTGCCAGCAGCTTGGGGGGGCGGGGACGCACAGATACGCAGTATTTT. It encodes CASSLGGRGRTDTQYF. Together with reference TRBV5-6 and TRBJ2-3, the CDR3 gives the full variable domain: DAGVTQSPTHLIKTRGQQVTLRCSPKSGHDTVSWYQQALGQGPQFIFQYYEEEERQRGNFPDRFSGHQFPNYSSELNVNALLLGDSALYLCASSLGGRGRTDTQYFGPGTRLTVL.

This chain joins TRBV11-2 and TRBJ2-1; D possibly corresponds to TRBD1 (5 bases). Germline V gene data show CDR1 as SGHAT and CDR2 as FQNNGV. The V end lost 0 bases, the J end lost 0 bases, and 15 bases lay between the germline ends. The CDR3 is made up of 18 amino acids. The CDR3 DNA follows: TGTGCCAGCAGCTTAGAGGGAATAGGGGCAAGCTCCTACAATGAGCAGTTCTTC. This sequence encodes CASSLEGIGASSYNEQFF.

This clone was detected once. V usage is TRBV7-2 and J usage is TRBJ2-7; 8 nucleotides match TRBD2. Germline V CDR1 and CDR2: SGHTA, FQGNSA. The CDR3 has 14 amino acids. Trimming removed 5 bases from V and 2 bases from J; junction bases left unmatched: 5. In DNA form, the CDR3 reads TGTGCCAGCAGCCCCACTAGCGGCGCCTACGAGCAGTACTTC. It yields the protein CASSPTSGAYEQYF.

The chain recombines TRBV27 with TRBJ1-5; no clear D gene. V lost 5 bases to trimming and J lost 3 bases, with 20 bases between them. This CDR3 is built from 17 residues. Germline V gene lookup returns CDR1 MNHEY and CDR2 SMNVEV (reference sequence). CDR3 DNA sequence: TGTGCCAGCAGTGAGAGGGCGGGAGTGGGGTTCAATCAGCCCCAGCATTTT. Amino acids: CASSERAGVGFNQPQHF.

As for this clone: Sequence at one end of the junction differs from germline and may be a read error. The V gene is TRBV19, the J gene TRBJ2-3, with D possibly being TRBD2 (6 bases). Germline CDR1 reads LNHDA; CDR2 reads SQIVND (reference sequence). The CDR3 consists of 12 residues. Here the CDR3 DNA reads TGCCCTGAGCGGGCTTTCACAGATACGCAGTATTTT. Amino acids: CPERAFTDTQYF.

This clone came up once. The rearrangement uses TRBV30 and TRBJ1-5; a weak D match, TRBD1 (5 bases). Deletions cut 0 bases from V and 9 bases from J, with 18 bases between. CDR1 is GTSNPN, CDR2 SVGIG, per germline (reference sequence). The CDR3 is 15 residues long. The DNA of the CDR3 is TGTGCCTGGAGTGTCCAGGACATGTTGGTCGCGCCCCAGCATTTT. Residues: CAWSVQDMLVAPQHF.

V gene TRBV19 combines with J gene TRBJ2-1; tentative D call: TRBD1 (5 bases). V shed 8 bases and J shed 6 bases, with 11 bases lying between them. Per the germline V gene, CDR1 is LNHDA and CDR2 is SQIVND (reference sequence). This CDR3 spans 12 amino acids. CDR3 DNA: TGTGCCAGTGGGGCCGGCGTCAATGAGCAGTTCTTC. Translation: CASGAGVNEQFF. Based on the CDR3 plus reference TRBV19 and TRBJ2-1, the full variable domain is DGGITQSPKYLFRKEGQNVTLSCEQNLNHDAMYWYRQDPGQGLRLIYYSQIVNDFQKGDIAEGYSVSREKKESFPLTVTSAQKNPTAFYLCASGAGVNEQFFGPGTRLTVL.

The chain couples TRBV18 to TRBJ1-6; a possible D gene is TRBD1 (6 bases). Germline CDR1 and CDR2: KGHSH and LQKENI. Trimming shortened V by 2 bases and J by 6 bases, and 11 bases separated the two germline ends. The CDR3 runs 15 residues. The DNA for the CDR3 is TGTGCCAGCTCACCAGCCCAGGGGCGTAATTCACCCCTCCACTTT. Residues: CASSPAQGRNSPLHF.

CDR3 coding DNA: TGTGCCAGCAGTGAGAGAACGGGAATCGGGGAGCTGTTTTTT. This translates into CASSERTGIGELFF. V gene TRBV2 combines with J gene TRBJ2-2; the D gene is possibly TRBD2 (5 bases). This CDR3 comprises 14 residues. Germline values: CDR1 SNHLY, CDR2 FYNNEI. With 3 bases removed from V and 7 bases from J, the gap between germline ends came to 12 bases.

V is TRBV20-1 and J is TRBJ2-1; D uncertain. The CDR3 loop spans 8 amino acids. V was pared by 8 bases and J by 7 bases, with 3 bases between. Germline V CDR1 and CDR2: DFQATT, SNEGSKA (reference sequence). CDR3 in amino acids: CSPNEQFF. The CDR3 DNA follows: TGCAGTCCGAATGAGCAGTTCTTC.